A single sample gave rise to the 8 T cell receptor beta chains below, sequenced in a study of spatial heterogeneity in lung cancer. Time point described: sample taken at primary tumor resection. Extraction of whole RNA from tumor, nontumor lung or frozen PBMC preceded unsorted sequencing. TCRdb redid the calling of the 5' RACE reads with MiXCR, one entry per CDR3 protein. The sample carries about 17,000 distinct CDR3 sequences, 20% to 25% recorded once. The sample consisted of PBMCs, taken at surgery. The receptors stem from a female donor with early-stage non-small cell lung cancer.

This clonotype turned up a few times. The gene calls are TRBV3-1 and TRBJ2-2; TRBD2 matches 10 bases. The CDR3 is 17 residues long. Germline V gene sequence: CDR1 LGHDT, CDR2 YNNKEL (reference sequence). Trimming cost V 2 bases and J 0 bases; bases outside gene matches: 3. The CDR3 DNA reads TGTGCCAGCAGCCAACATGGGACTAGCGCGAACACCGGGGAGCTGTTTTTT. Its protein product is CASSQHGTSANTGELFF.

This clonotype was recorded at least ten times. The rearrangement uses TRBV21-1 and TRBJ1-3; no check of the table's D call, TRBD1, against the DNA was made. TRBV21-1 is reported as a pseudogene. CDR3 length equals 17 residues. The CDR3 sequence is CASSKGDRGPLANTIYF. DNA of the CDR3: TGTGCCAGCAGCAAAGGCGACAGGGGTCCTTTGGCGAACACCATATATTTT.

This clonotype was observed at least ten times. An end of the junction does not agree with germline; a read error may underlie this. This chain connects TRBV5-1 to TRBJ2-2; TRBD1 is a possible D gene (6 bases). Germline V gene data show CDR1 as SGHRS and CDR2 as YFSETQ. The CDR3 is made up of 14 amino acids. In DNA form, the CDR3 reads TGCACCAGCAGCGTACGGACAGTAACCGGGGAGCTGTTTTTT. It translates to CTSSVRTVTGELFF.

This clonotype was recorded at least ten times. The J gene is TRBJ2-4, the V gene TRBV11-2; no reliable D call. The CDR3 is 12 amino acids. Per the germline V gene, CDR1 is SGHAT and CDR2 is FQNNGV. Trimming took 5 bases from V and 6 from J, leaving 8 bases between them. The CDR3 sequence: CASSPGRNIQYF. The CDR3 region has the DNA TGTGCCAGCAGCCCCGGACGAAACATTCAGTACTTC. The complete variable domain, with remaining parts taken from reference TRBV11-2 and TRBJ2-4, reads EAGVAQSPRYKIIEKRQSVAFWCNPISGHATLYWYQQILGQGPKLLIQFQNNGVVDDSQLPKDRFSAERLKGVDSTLKIQPAKLEDSAVYLCASSPGRNIQYFGAGTRLSVL.

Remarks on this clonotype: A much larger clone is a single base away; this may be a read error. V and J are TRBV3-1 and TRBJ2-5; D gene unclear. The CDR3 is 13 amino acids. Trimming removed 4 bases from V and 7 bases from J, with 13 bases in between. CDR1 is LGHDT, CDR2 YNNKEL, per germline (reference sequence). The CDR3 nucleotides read TGTGCCAGCAGCCGAGAAGCCACAAGGACCCAGTACTTC. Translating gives CASSREATRTQYF.

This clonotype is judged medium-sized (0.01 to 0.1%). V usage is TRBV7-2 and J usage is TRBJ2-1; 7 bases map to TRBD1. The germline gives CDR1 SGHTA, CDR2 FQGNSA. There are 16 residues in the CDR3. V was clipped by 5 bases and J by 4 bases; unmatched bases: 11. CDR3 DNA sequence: TGTGCCAGCAGCCTATACGGGACAGCCCAGTACAATGAGCAGTTCTTC. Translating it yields CASSLYGTAQYNEQFF.

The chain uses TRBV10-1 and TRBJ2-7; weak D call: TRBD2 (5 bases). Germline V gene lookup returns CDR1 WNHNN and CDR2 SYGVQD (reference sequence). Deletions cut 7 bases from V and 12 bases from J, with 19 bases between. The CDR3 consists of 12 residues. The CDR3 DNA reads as TGCGCCAGCAACCTGCCTTTTGGCGAGGGGTACTTC. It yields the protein CASNLPFGEGYF.

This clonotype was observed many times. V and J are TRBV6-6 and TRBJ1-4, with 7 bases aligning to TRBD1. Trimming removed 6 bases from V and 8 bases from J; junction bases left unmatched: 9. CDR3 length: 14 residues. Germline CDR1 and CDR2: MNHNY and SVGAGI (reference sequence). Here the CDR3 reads CASSGTAQGEKLFF. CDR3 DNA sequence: TGTGCCAGCAGCGGGACAGCGCAGGGGGAAAAACTGTTTTTT.